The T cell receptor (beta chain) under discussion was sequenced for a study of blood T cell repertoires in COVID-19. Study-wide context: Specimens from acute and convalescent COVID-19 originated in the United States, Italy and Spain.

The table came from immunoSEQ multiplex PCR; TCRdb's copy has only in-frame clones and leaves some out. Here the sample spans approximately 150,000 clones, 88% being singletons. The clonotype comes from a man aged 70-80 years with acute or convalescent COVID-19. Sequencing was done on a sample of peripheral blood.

CDR3 loop: CASRIGTSSYNEQFF. DNA of the CDR3: TGTGCCAGCAGGATCGGGACTAGCTCCTACAATGAGCAGTTCTTC. This chain links TRBV5-5 with TRBJ2-1, with 8 bases that match TRBD2. This CDR3 has 15 residues. Germline CDR1 SGHKS, CDR2 YYEKEE (reference sequence). Trimming cost V 5 bases and J 0 bases; bases outside gene matches: 4.